These T cell receptor beta chains were read from a single sample in a study of T cell responses to AZD1222 COVID-19 vaccine. Profiling relied on immunoSEQ multiplex PCR, and the TCRdb table lists in-frame clones only, not all of them. The sample has fewer than 120,000 clones, around nine tenths seen once; the top ten hold 2.5%. The sample consisted of peripheral blood, taken 28 days after the second AZD1222 dose. Receptors originate from an adult who received the AZD1222 COVID-19 vaccine. Each CDR3 is given with its conserved first and last residue. A D gene is named only where the DNA matches it firmly. Some rows mark clone size as missing; the rest say once, few, many or name a class of expanded clone.

cdr3_nt cdr3_aa j_call clone_size cdr3_length v_call d_call
TGTGCCAGCAGCTGGGACAGGGAACAGCAGTACTTC CASSWDREQQYF TRBJ2-7 NA 12 TRBV5-6 TRBD1
TGTGCCACCAGCAGACGAACAGGGGCAGCTAATGAAAAACTGTTTTTT CATSRRTGAANEKLFF TRBJ1-4 NA 16 TRBV15 TRBD1
TGTGCCAGCAGGGGCTTTAGCGGGGCGAACACCGGGGAGCTGTTTTTT CASRGFSGANTGELFF TRBJ2-2 NA 16 TRBV7-8 TRBD2
TGCGCCAGCAGCCAGTTGGGTAATTCTGGAAACACCATATATTTT CASSQLGNSGNTIYF TRBJ1-3 NA 15 TRBV4-3 NA
TGCAGCGTTGTAGTACAGGACAACTACGAGCAGTACTTC CSVVVQDNYEQYF TRBJ2-7 NA 13 TRBV29-1 NA
TGTGCCAGCAGCCAATTCGGGGCGGGGGGCAGGACCTACAATGAGCAGTTCTTC CASSQFGAGGRTYNEQFF TRBJ2-1 once 18 TRBV4-2 TRBD2
TGTGCCAGCAGGAATAACAGGGGCCCCGCTTATACGCAGTATTTT CASRNNRGPAYTQYF TRBJ2-3 once 15 TRBV2 TRBD1
TGTGCCAGCAGTGACCGGGCTGGGTTGGCAAATTCCTACAATGAGCAGTTCTTC CASSDRAGLANSYNEQFF TRBJ2-1 NA 18 TRBV25-1 NA
TGTGCCAGCAGTGATGGCCAGCGGGGGGGCGGTGAGCAGTTCTTC CASSDGQRGGGEQFF TRBJ2-1 NA 15 TRBV2 TRBD2
TGTGCCAGTAGTATCGGAGGGACAGGGGCTATCAATCAGCCCCAGCATTTT CASSIGGTGAINQPQHF TRBJ1-5 NA 17 TRBV19 TRBD1
TGCGCCAGCAGCTTGGGGGCAGGGAACGATGAGCAGTTCTTC CASSLGAGNDEQFF TRBJ2-1 NA 14 TRBV5-1 NA
TGCGCCAGCAGCCAAGACTCCGGGACAGGGGTGAATCAGCCCCAGCATTTT CASSQDSGTGVNQPQHF TRBJ1-5 NA 17 TRBV4-1 TRBD1
TGCGCCAGCAGCTCGGGGCTGGAAAGCAATCAGCCCCAGCATTTT CASSSGLESNQPQHF TRBJ1-5 NA 15 TRBV5-1 NA
TGTGCCAGCAGCGTAGCTCTCTTGGGGGAGCTGTTTTTT CASSVALLGELFF TRBJ2-2 NA 13 TRBV11-3 NA
TGTGCCAGCAGTCCGGACAGGGGCCGCCAAGTTAATGAAAAACTGTTTTTT CASSPDRGRQVNEKLFF TRBJ1-4 once 17 TRBV6-6 TRBD1